This TCR beta chain was captured in a study of glioma-infiltrating T cells after dendritic cell vaccination. This CDR3 has 14 residues. Trimming stripped 3 bases from V and 3 bases from J, with 11 bases between. The germline CDR1 and CDR2 sequences are SNHLY and FYNNEI. The sample's time point: after dendritic cell vaccination, including at tumor progression/relapse. Fresh-frozen tumor tissue and more than two years of survival data were available for all. The primer mix had 60 V beta and 13 J beta primers. Using immunoSEQ multiplex PCR, the repertoire was profiled, and TCRdb retains in-frame clones only, with some absent. The table shows more than 75,000 clones, with about four fifths occurring only once.

This sequence originates from a human donor with glioblastoma. The specimen comprised blood, sampled after dendritic cell vaccination. The V and J genes are TRBV2 and TRBJ1-2, with D perhaps matching TRBD1 (6 bases). CDR3 in DNA: TGTGCCAGCAGTGATTCGGGGGGCCACTATGGCTACACCTTC. Its translation: CASSDSGGHYGYTF.